One and the same sample provided the 30 T cell receptor beta chains below, sequenced in a study of type 1 regulatory T cells (dated by TCRdb to 2020 to 2022). No cognate antigen is known for these TCRs. The listed sequencing device is Illumina MiSeq. The public sequencing data were trimmed at Q25 with fastp and processed into clonotypes with MiXCR by TCRdb, which kept only in-frame beta chains. Each CDR3 protein gets just one entry, which takes the most common genes and DNA from the rows behind it. The sample records under 85,000 distinct CDR3 sequences, more than 45% of which are singletons. The ten biggest clones cover approximately 2.3% of the sample. The material sequenced was cultured non-Tr1 T cells, either the whole culture or a sorted T cell fraction (not recorded which). Interpreted using the paper, the cell subset or site label stands for: non-Tr1 population from the T-allo10 product. These TCRs come from a human donor in good health.

The chain uses TRBV19 and TRBJ1-2; no clear D gene. Trimming cost V 3 bases and J 1 base, with 15 bases left between them. The CDR3 contains 16 residues. CDR1 and CDR2 (germline): LNHDA, SQIVND (reference sequence). This chain's CDR3 is CASSMRTKKLNYGYTF. The CDR3 DNA follows: TGTGCCAGTAGTATGAGGACCAAGAAGCTTAACTATGGCTACACCTTC.

This clonotype was seen only once. This sequence joins TRBV20-1 and TRBJ1-2, with 7 bases that match TRBD1. The CDR3 extends over 13 amino acids. Germline CDR1 is DFQATT and CDR2 is SNEGSKA (reference sequence). Trimming took 3 bases from V and 8 from J; bases not matched to a gene: 9. Here the CDR3 reads CSARTGSIDGYTF. The DNA for the CDR3 is TGCAGTGCTAGGACAGGGAGCATCGACGGCTACACCTTC.

The chain has TRBV7-2 and TRBJ1-2; the D gene is possibly TRBD1 (5 bases). V was cut by 3 bases and J by 4 bases, with 18 bases left in between. Per germline, CDR1 SGHTA and CDR2 FQGNSA. CDR3 length: 16 amino acids. The CDR3 DNA sequence: TGTGCCAGCAGCTTGCGTTTGGGGGGATGGGGCTATGGCTACACCTTC. This encodes CASSLRLGGWGYGYTF.

This clonotype has at least ten counts. The V call is TRBV6-5, the J call TRBJ2-3; tentatively, D is TRBD2 (5 bases). This CDR3 spans 16 amino acids. V was pared by 6 bases and J by 1 base, with 17 bases between. Germline loops: CDR1 MNHEY, CDR2 SVGAGI. The CDR3 coding sequence is TGTGCCAGCAGCGGACGGTCTAGCTACGGCACAGATACGCAGTATTTT. As protein: CASSGRSSYGTDTQYF.

This clonotype was observed a few times. One junction end does not reproduce the germline sequence, and a read error may be involved. The J gene is TRBJ2-1, the V gene TRBV4-3; 7 nucleotides line up with TRBD2. Germline loops: CDR1 LGHNA, CDR2 YSLEER. The CDR3 covers 14 residues. DNA for the CDR3: TGTGCCAGCGGACCGGTGGGGGAGGGGAGTGAGCAGTTCTTC. Translated: CASGPVGEGSEQFF.

Notes on this clonotype: The junction does not match germline at one end; this may be a read error. The rearrangement links TRBV5-1 to TRBJ1-2; possible D gene TRBD1, 5 bases. Germline lookup yields CDR1 SGHRS and CDR2 YFSETQ. The CDR3 runs 13 residues. DNA for the CDR3: TGCGCCAGCAGCCTGGACACGGTCTATGGCTACGCCTTC. Translating gives CASSLDTVYGYAF.

V gene TRBV12-3 or TRBV12-4 combines with J gene TRBJ2-5; D remains ambiguous. Trimming took off 0 bases at V and 7 bases at J, with 6 bases between the two ends. The CDR3 loop spans 12 amino acids. CDR3 amino acids: CASSLALGTQYF. The CDR3 nucleotides read TGTGCCAGCAGTTTAGCGCTCGGGACCCAGTACTTC.

The chain employs TRBV5-1 and TRBJ2-2; tentatively, D is TRBD2 (6 bases). The germline V gene has CDR1 SGHRS and CDR2 YFSETQ. V lost 0 bases and J 6 bases, leaving 21 bases between the germline ends. This CDR3 has 18 amino acids. The CDR3 nucleotides read TGCGCCAGCAGCTTGGAATCTTATGGGACGGGGGTAGCCGGGGAGCTGTTTTTT. It specifies CASSLESYGTGVAGELFF.

The V call is TRBV20-1, the J call TRBJ2-7; D is unresolved. This CDR3 spans 13 amino acids. Germline V gene lookup returns CDR1 DFQATT and CDR2 SNEGSKA (reference sequence). Trimming removed 4 bases from V and 2 bases from J, with 12 bases in between. CDR3 nucleotide sequence: TGCAGTGCTAAACTCCCGGGCACCTACGAGCAGTACTTC. It codes for CSAKLPGTYEQYF.

This clonotype occurred a few times. The chain couples TRBV5-1 to TRBJ2-5; TRBD2 matches 13 bases. The V and J ends lost 3 bases and 5 bases, in that order; junction bases with no gene match: 10. Germline V lookup: CDR1 SGHRS, CDR2 YFSETQ. CDR3 size: 17 residues. CDR3 DNA: TGCGCCAGCAGCTCCGGACTAGCGGGAGTCAGACCGGAGACCCAGTACTTC. This gives the protein CASSSGLAGVRPETQYF.

V and J are TRBV12-3 or TRBV12-4 and TRBJ2-3; D is unclear. The CDR3 spans 12 residues. The ends were cut back, 3 bases at V and 8 bases at J, with 9 bases in the middle. CDR3 residues: CASSFTGGTQYF. As DNA, the CDR3 is TGTGCCAGCAGTTTTACCGGCGGTACGCAGTATTTT.

The chain carries TRBV7-6 and TRBJ2-1, with 8 nucleotides matching TRBD2. The CDR3 covers 18 residues. The V segment lost 3 bases and the J segment 0 bases; nucleotides outside the gene matches: 10. From germline, CDR1 is SGHVS and CDR2 FNYEAQ. CDR3 in amino acids: CASSFPGVAGNSYNEQFF. Here the CDR3 DNA reads TGTGCCAGCAGCTTCCCCGGGGTAGCGGGGAACTCCTACAATGAGCAGTTCTTC. The whole variable domain, remainder taken from reference TRBV7-6 and TRBJ2-1, is GAGVSQSPRYKVTKRGQDVALRCDPISGHVSLYWYRQALGQGPEFLTYFNYEAQQDKSGLPNDRFSAERPEGSISTLTIQRTEQRDSAMYRCASSFPGVAGNSYNEQFFGPGTRLTVL.

The V call is TRBV7-2, the J call TRBJ1-2; D possibly corresponds to TRBD1 (6 bases). This CDR3 region has 14 residues. V was clipped by 1 base and J by 6 bases, with 12 bases between them. CDR1 is SGHTA and CDR2 is FQGNSA in the germline V gene. CDR3 protein: CASSLVYRADGYTF. DNA of the CDR3: TGTGCCAGCAGCTTAGTATACAGGGCCGATGGCTACACCTTC.

This chain uses TRBV7-2 with TRBJ1-3; no definite D call. CDR3 length equals 15 residues. The V gene's germline CDR1 is SGHTA and CDR2 FQGNSA. Trimming cost V 5 bases and J 2 bases, with 13 bases left between them. Here the CDR3 reads CASSPYGGTGNTIYF. The CDR3 DNA is TGTGCCAGCAGCCCATACGGCGGTACTGGAAACACCATATATTTT.

The rearrangement links TRBV6-5 to TRBJ1-6; no clear D gene. Germline CDR1 and CDR2: MNHEY and SVGAGI. Between the trimmed V and J ends, which lost 0 bases and 1 base, there was a span of 7 bases. The CDR3 contains 16 residues. The CDR3 DNA reads as TGTGCCAGCAGTTACTCTTTGCGTTCCTATAATTCACCCCTCCACTTT. As protein: CASSYSLRSYNSPLHF.

This clonotype came up once. The rearrangement uses TRBV18 and TRBJ2-7; D remains ambiguous. V was trimmed by 4 bases and J by 7 bases, leaving 14 bases between them. Per germline, CDR1 KGHSH and CDR2 LQKENI. The CDR3 is 13 amino acids. CDR3 sequence reads: CASSLEFLLEQYF. In nucleotides, the CDR3 is TGTGCCAGCTCACTTGAATTTCTCCTTGAGCAGTACTTC. The full variable domain, its missing parts supplied by reference TRBV18 and TRBJ2-7, is NAGVMQNPRHLVRRRGQEARLRCSPMKGHSHVYWYRQLPEEGLKFMVYLQKENIIDESGMPKERFSAEFPKEGPSILRIQQVVRGDSAAYFCASSLEFLLEQYFGPGTRLTVT.

The V gene is TRBV12-3 or TRBV12-4, the J gene TRBJ1-3; weak D call: TRBD1 (6 bases). Trimming stripped 8 bases from V and 0 bases from J, with 8 bases between. The CDR3 length is 13 residues. CDR3: CASGQSSGNTIYF. In nucleotides, the CDR3 is TGTGCCAGCGGACAGAGCTCTGGAAACACCATATATTTT.

The chain joins TRBV7-9 to TRBJ2-1; 11 bases are shared with TRBD2. V dropped 3 bases and J dropped 0; count of bases not matched to a gene: 4. This CDR3 comprises 17 residues. CDR1 is SEHNR and CDR2 is FQNEAQ in the germline V gene (reference sequence). CDR3 protein: CASSLGTSGSSYNEQFF. CDR3 sequence (DNA): TGTGCCAGCAGCTTGGGGACTAGCGGAAGCTCCTACAATGAGCAGTTCTTC.

This chain connects TRBV6-1 to TRBJ1-4; D is ambiguous. Trimming removed 7 bases at V and 4 bases at J, with 10 bases between. The CDR3 loop spans 13 amino acids. Germline CDR1 and CDR2: MNHNS and SASEGT. This CDR3 is CASIQEYNEKLFF. In DNA form, the CDR3 reads TGTGCCAGCATCCAGGAGTATAATGAAAAACTGTTTTTT.

This rearrangement joins TRBV20-1 to TRBJ2-3; 12 bases match TRBD2. Per germline, CDR1 DFQATT and CDR2 SNEGSKA (reference sequence). V dropped 6 bases and J dropped 2; count of bases not matched to a gene: 12. The CDR3 runs to 17 residues. DNA for the CDR3: TGCAGTGCCCGACTAGCGGGGGCCCATACGTCCACAGATACGCAGTATTTT. It specifies CSARLAGAHTSTDTQYF.

This sequence joins TRBV6-2 or TRBV6-3 and TRBJ2-3, with D uncertain. CDR3 length: 12 residues. V dropped 8 bases and J dropped 1 base, with 7 bases sitting between them. CDR1 and CDR2 from the germline V gene are MNHEY and SVGEGT. This CDR3 is CASAARTDTQYF. The DNA of the CDR3 is TGTGCCAGCGCGGCGCGCACAGATACGCAGTATTTT.

The sample holds a few counts of this clonotype. The chain couples TRBV19 to TRBJ1-5, with 7 bases matching TRBD1. J gave up 0 bases and V 3 bases, and 8 bases lay outside the gene matches. The CDR3 totals 17 residues. CDR1 is LNHDA, CDR2 SQIVND, per germline (reference sequence). CDR3 coding DNA: TGTGCCAGTAGTATCAGAGGGACAGCCTATAGCAATCAGCCCCAGCATTTT. It specifies CASSIRGTAYSNQPQHF.

The table lists this clonotype with many counts. This rearrangement joins TRBV6-6 to TRBJ2-7, with 9 bases fitting TRBD1. Trimming at V came to 2 bases and at J to 2 bases, leaving 1 base not matched to a gene. Germline values: CDR1 MNHNY, CDR2 SVGAGI (reference sequence). CDR3 length equals 14 residues. The DNA of the CDR3 is TGTGCCAGCAGTTACCGGACAGGGGCCTACGAGCAGTACTTC. Encoded protein: CASSYRTGAYEQYF.

This rearrangement joins TRBV9 to TRBJ1-1, with TRBD1 matching over 8 bases. Germline V gene sequence: CDR1 SGDLS, CDR2 YYNGEE. With V trimmed by 3 bases and J by 3 bases, 1 base remained unmatched. This CDR3 has 13 residues. The CDR3: CASSGTGYTEAFF. The CDR3 bases are TGTGCCAGCAGCGGGACAGGGTACACTGAAGCTTTCTTT.

The chain recombines TRBV10-3 with TRBJ1-4; a possible D gene is TRBD1 (5 bases). In germline, CDR1 is ENHRY, CDR2 SYGVKD. The V end lost 2 bases, the J end lost 4 bases, and 8 bases lay between the germline ends. CDR3 length: 14 residues. The CDR3 DNA sequence: TGTGCCATCAGTGAGACAGGAAATAATGAAAAACTGTTTTTT. Protein: CAISETGNNEKLFF.

The sample holds one count of this clonotype. The chain has TRBV30 and TRBJ2-7; 11 bases align to TRBD1. Trimming removed 8 bases from V and 6 bases from J; junction bases left unmatched: 6. The CDR3 covers 12 residues. Germline CDR1 is GTSNPN and CDR2 is SVGIG (reference sequence). The CDR3 nucleotides read TGTGCCCTCGGACAGGGGGCCTCCGAGCAGTACTTC. Translated: CALGQGASEQYF. Drawing the rest from reference TRBV30 and TRBJ2-7, the complete variable domain is SQTIHQWPATLVQPVGSPLSLECTVEGTSNPNLYWYRQAAGRGLQLLFYSVGIGQISSEVPQNLSASRPQDRQFILSSKKLLLSDSGFYLCALGQGASEQYFGPGTRLTVT.

The V call is TRBV10-3, the J call TRBJ2-7, with 14 bases lining up with TRBD2. V lost 6 bases, J lost 2 bases, and 9 bases stayed unmatched. The germline V gene has CDR1 ENHRY and CDR2 SYGVKD. The CDR3 is 17 amino acids. The CDR3 sequence is CAISAPTSGGAPYEQYF. The CDR3 nucleotides read TGTGCCATCAGCGCCCCGACTAGCGGGGGGGCCCCCTACGAGCAGTACTTC.

This clonotype was observed a handful of times. The gene calls are TRBV5-1 and TRBJ1-3; D perhaps matches TRBD1 (5 bases). Germline assignment: CDR1 SGHRS and CDR2 YFSETQ. V gave up 0 bases and J gave up 0 bases, with 13 bases separating them. The CDR3 extends over 17 amino acids. The CDR3 nucleotides are TGCGCCAGCAGCTTGGCCCCTGCGGGGGACTCTGGAAACACCATATATTTT. As protein: CASSLAPAGDSGNTIYF.

The rearrangement uses TRBV19 and TRBJ2-1; 10 nucleotides match TRBD2. J was trimmed by 7 bases and V by 2 bases; bases with no gene match: 8. CDR3 length: 16 residues. Germline V gene lookup returns CDR1 LNHDA and CDR2 SQIVND (reference sequence). CDR3 sequence: CASSIRLAGARNEQFF. For the CDR3, the DNA is TGTGCCAGTAGTATAAGGCTAGCGGGGGCGAGGAATGAGCAGTTCTTC.

This clonotype was detected only a few times. The chain uses TRBV12-3 or TRBV12-4 and TRBJ2-2, with D unresolved. The CDR3 is 15 amino acids. With 7 bases removed from V and 0 bases from J, the gap between germline ends came to 12 bases. CDR3 nucleotides: TGTGCCAGCACCCCCGACATGGCGAACACCGGGGAGCTGTTTTTT. The encoded protein is CASTPDMANTGELFF.